This TCR beta chain is drawn from a study of cytomegalovirus exposure and HLA in healthy donors. Study-level information: The roughly 120 validation repertoires, a later analysis reported, used the same platform as the 666 first-cohort repertoires.

The junction had 7 bases not matched to a gene; V was cut back by 4 bases and J by 6 bases. CDR1 is SGHRS and CDR2 is YFSETQ in the germline V gene. The CDR3 covers 15 residues. The method was immunoSEQ multiplex PCR; TCRdb's version includes in-frame clones alone and lacks a portion of them. The sample carries about 110,000 clones, more than 70% recorded once. Sequenced material: PBMCs. This TCR was sampled from a woman aged 18 to 35 in good health and CMV-seronegative. The chain employs TRBV5-1 and TRBJ2-3; 11 positions agree with TRBD2. CDR3 DNA sequence: TGCGCCAGCAGCCCGACTAGCGGGGCCCCGGATACGCAGTATTTT. This gives the protein CASSPTSGAPDTQYF. Using reference TRBV5-1 and TRBJ2-3 for the parts outside the CDR3, the full variable domain is KAGVTQTPRYLIKTRGQQVTLSCSPISGHRSVSWYQQTPGQGLQFLFEYFSETQRNKGNFPGRFSGRQFSNSRSEMNVSTLELGDSALYLCASSPTSGAPDTQYFGPGTRLTVL.